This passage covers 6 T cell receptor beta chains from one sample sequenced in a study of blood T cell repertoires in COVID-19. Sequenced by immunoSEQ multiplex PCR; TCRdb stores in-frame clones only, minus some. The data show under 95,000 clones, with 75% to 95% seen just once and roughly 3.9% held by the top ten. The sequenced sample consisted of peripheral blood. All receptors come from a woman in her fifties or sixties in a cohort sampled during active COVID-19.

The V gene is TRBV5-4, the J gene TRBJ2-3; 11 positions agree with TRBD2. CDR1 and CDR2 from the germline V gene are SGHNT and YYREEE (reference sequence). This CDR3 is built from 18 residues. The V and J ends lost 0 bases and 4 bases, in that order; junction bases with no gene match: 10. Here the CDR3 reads CASSLAGGSGGAADTQYF. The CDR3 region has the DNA TGTGCCAGCAGCTTGGCCGGGGGTAGCGGGGGGGCGGCAGATACGCAGTATTTT.

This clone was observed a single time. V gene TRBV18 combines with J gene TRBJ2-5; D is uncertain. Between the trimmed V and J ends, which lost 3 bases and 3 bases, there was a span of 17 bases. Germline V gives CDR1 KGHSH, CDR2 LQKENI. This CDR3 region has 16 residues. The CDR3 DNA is TGTGCCAGCTCACCGAGTCTAACGTTCGTGAAAGAGACCCAGTACTTC. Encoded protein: CASSPSLTFVKETQYF. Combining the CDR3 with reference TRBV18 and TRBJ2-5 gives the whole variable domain NAGVMQNPRHLVRRRGQEARLRCSPMKGHSHVYWYRQLPEEGLKFMVYLQKENIIDESGMPKERFSAEFPKEGPSILRIQQVVRGDSAAYFCASSPSLTFVKETQYFGPGTRLLVL.

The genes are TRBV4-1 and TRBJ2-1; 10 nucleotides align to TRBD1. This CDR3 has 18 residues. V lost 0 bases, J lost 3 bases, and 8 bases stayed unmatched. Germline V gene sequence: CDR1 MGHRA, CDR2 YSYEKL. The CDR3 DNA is TGCGCCAGCAGCCAAGAAGTAGGAGGGACAGGGGACTACAATGAGCAGTTCTTC. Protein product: CASSQEVGGTGDYNEQFF.

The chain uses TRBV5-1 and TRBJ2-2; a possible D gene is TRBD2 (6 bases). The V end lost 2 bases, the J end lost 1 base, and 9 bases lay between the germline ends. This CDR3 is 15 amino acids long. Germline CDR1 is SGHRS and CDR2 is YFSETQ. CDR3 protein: CASSFTAGNTGELFF. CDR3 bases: TGCGCCAGCAGCTTCACAGCGGGGAACACCGGGGAGCTGTTTTTT.

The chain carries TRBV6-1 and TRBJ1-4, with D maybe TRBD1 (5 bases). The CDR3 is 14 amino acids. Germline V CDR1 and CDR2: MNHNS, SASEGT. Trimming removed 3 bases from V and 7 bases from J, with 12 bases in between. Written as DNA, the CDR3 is TGTGCCAGCAGTGAGGGGGGGGAAGGTGAAAAACTGTTTTTT. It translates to CASSEGGEGEKLFF.

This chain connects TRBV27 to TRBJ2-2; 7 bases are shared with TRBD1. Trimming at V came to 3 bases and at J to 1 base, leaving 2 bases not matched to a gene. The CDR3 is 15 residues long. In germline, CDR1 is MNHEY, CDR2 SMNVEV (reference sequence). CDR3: CASSFGTVNTGELFF. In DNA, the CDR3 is TGTGCCAGCAGTTTCGGGACAGTGAACACCGGGGAGCTGTTTTTT.